These 29 T cell receptor beta chains share one sample of origin, sequenced in a study of PD-L1 blockade in urothelial cancer. Clones were read by immunoSEQ multiplex PCR, and TCRdb kept only the in-frame ones, dropping some. The sample lists tens of thousands of clones; approximately 86% were seen once. Indicated time point: pretreatment peripheral blood. Source: PBMCs, taken around atezolizumab (anti-PD-L1) treatment. These receptors came from a man aged 60 to 69 with urothelial cancer.

This clone was detected once. The V call is TRBV19, the J call TRBJ1-2, with a possible D match to TRBD1 (6 bases). This CDR3 region has 15 residues. The V end was cut by 2 bases, the J end by 0 bases, with 10 bases between. CDR1 is LNHDA, CDR2 SQIVND, per germline (reference sequence). CDR3 coding DNA: TGTGCCAGTAGTATAAACAGGGAAGCTAACTATGGCTACACCTTC. Amino acid sequence: CASSINREANYGYTF.

V is TRBV5-7 and J is TRBJ1-6; TRBD1 is a possible D gene (5 bases). TRBV5-7 is designated an ORF whose function remains uncertain. With 5 bases removed from V and 10 bases from J, the gap between germline ends came to 19 bases. This CDR3 spans 15 amino acids. This CDR3 reads CASSGIRGLRSPLHF. In DNA, the CDR3 is TGTGCCAGCAGTGGAATACGGGGACTTCGCTCACCCCTCCACTTT.

CDR3 region: CASSLGQGNTEAFF. Here the CDR3 DNA reads TGTGCCAGCAGCTTAGGACAGGGGAACACTGAAGCTTTCTTT. The chain joins TRBV11-2 to TRBJ1-1, with 7 bases identical to TRBD1. Germline lookup yields CDR1 SGHAT and CDR2 FQNNGV. This CDR3 comprises 14 residues. V lost 1 base and J lost 1; bases outside the gene matches: 0.

The chain has TRBV4-1 and TRBJ2-7; 12 bases align to TRBD1. Germline V gene sequence: CDR1 MGHRA, CDR2 YSYEKL. This CDR3 region has 15 residues. V lost 5 bases to trimming and J lost 5 bases; unmatched junction nucleotides: 7. CDR3 sequence (DNA): TGCGCCAGCAGCTACGGGACAGGGGGCGGAAACGAGCAGTACTTC. This translates into CASSYGTGGGNEQYF.

The chain has TRBV6-1 and TRBJ1-5; unclear D gene. In germline, CDR1 is MNHNS, CDR2 SASEGT. The CDR3 runs to 16 residues. The V and J ends lost 0 bases and 5 bases respectively, with 14 bases between them. The chain's CDR3 is CASSEAAGRQDQPQHF. Here the CDR3 DNA reads TGTGCCAGCAGTGAAGCGGCAGGCCGACAAGATCAGCCCCAGCATTTT.

This chain connects TRBV9 to TRBJ2-7, with 12 positions matching TRBD2. Germline CDR1 SGDLS, CDR2 YYNGEE. Germline trimming cut 2 bases from V and 7 bases from J; bases unmatched to any gene: 4. This CDR3 contains 14 residues. Here the CDR3 DNA reads TGTGCCAGCAGCGTTGGACTAGCGGGGCGGGAGCAGTACTTC. Protein: CASSVGLAGREQYF. Together with reference TRBV9 and TRBJ2-7, the CDR3 gives the full variable domain: DSGVTQTPKHLITATGQRVTLRCSPRSGDLSVYWYQQSLDQGLQFLIQYYNGEERAKGNILERFSAQQFPDLHSELNLSSLELGDSALYFCASSVGLAGREQYFGPGTRLTVT.

This chain connects TRBV30 to TRBJ2-7, with D tentatively TRBD2 (6 bases). Germline lookup yields CDR1 GTSNPN and CDR2 SVGIG (reference sequence). The germline V and J ends were trimmed by 8 bases and 2 bases, with 13 bases remaining between them. The CDR3 covers 12 residues. The CDR3: CAAGPSAYEQYF. The CDR3 coding sequence is TGTGCCGCGGGGCCAAGCGCCTACGAGCAGTACTTC.

V and J are TRBV19 and TRBJ1-6; D ambiguous. The CDR3 length is 15 residues. CDR1 and CDR2 from the germline V gene are LNHDA and SQIVND (reference sequence). V was shortened by 7 bases and J by 9 bases, with 19 bases between the two germline ends. In nucleotides, the CDR3 is TGTGCCAGTACCTCCCGGGCTGGGGAGAGTTCACCCCTCCACTTT. Protein product: CASTSRAGESSPLHF.

The rearrangement uses TRBV5-1 and TRBJ2-7, with 8 bases matching TRBD2. The CDR3 extends over 15 amino acids. Germline V lookup: CDR1 SGHRS, CDR2 YFSETQ. With 0 bases clipped from V and 2 bases from J, the junction kept 4 bases outside the gene matches. The CDR3 here is CASSLDGTSPYEQYF. Written as DNA, the CDR3 is TGCGCCAGCAGCTTGGATGGGACTAGTCCCTACGAGCAGTACTTC.

This clone was counted once. The gene calls are TRBV18 and TRBJ2-1; D is possibly TRBD2 (6 bases). Trimming stripped 5 bases from V and 0 bases from J, with 8 bases between. CDR3 length: 14 amino acids. The germline V gene encodes CDR1 KGHSH and CDR2 LQKENI. The CDR3 coding sequence is TGTGCCAGCTCAGGGGGGAGCTCCTACAATGAGCAGTTCTTC. Amino acids: CASSGGSSYNEQFF.

V and J are TRBV7-3 and TRBJ2-2; 10 bases match TRBD1. Trimming at V came to 0 bases and at J to 7 bases, leaving 2 bases not matched to a gene. The V gene's germline CDR1 is SGHTA and CDR2 FQGTGA. The length of the CDR3 is 15 residues. CDR3 nucleotides: TGTGCCAGCAGCTTAACGACAGGGGGCATCGGGGAGCTGTTTTTT. Residues: CASSLTTGGIGELFF.

This clone was detected once. The rearrangement links TRBV9 to TRBJ2-5, with 8 positions matching TRBD2. This CDR3 has 16 amino acids. Per the germline V gene, CDR1 is SGDLS and CDR2 is YYNGEE. The ends lost 4 bases at V and 1 base at J; junction bases unmatched: 9. CDR3 in amino acids: CASSPRQGLGQETQYF. DNA of the CDR3: TGTGCCAGCAGCCCCCGCCAGGGACTAGGCCAAGAGACCCAGTACTTC.

The V gene is TRBV29-1, the J gene TRBJ2-2; 13 positions agree with TRBD2. CDR1 and CDR2 (germline): SQVTM, ANQGSEA. V gave up 5 bases and J gave up 7 bases; unmatched junction bases: 7. The CDR3 contains 15 residues. The CDR3 DNA reads TGCAGCGTTTCCGGGACTAGCGGGGTTTACGGGGAGCTGTTTTTT. Protein: CSVSGTSGVYGELFF.

This chain links TRBV6-5 with TRBJ1-1, with TRBD1 matching 7 bases. Germline values: CDR1 MNHEY, CDR2 SVGAGI. The CDR3 spans 13 residues. V shed 5 bases and J 4 bases; nucleotides not matched to a gene: 4. CDR3 nucleotide sequence: TGTGCCAGCAGTCGACAGGGAACCACTGAAGCTTTCTTT. Amino acid sequence: CASSRQGTTEAFF.

The J gene is TRBJ2-5, the V gene TRBV11-2; possible D gene TRBD1, 5 bases. CDR3 length: 15 residues. Per the germline V gene, CDR1 is SGHAT and CDR2 is FQNNGV. Trimming left V 1 base short and J 5 bases short, with 14 bases between. CDR3 nucleotide sequence: TGTGCCAGCAGCTTAGGGCCTGGGGCCGAGGAGACCCAGTACTTC. It yields the protein CASSLGPGAEETQYF.

The chain couples TRBV7-2 to TRBJ1-6; maybe TRBD1 (5 bases). V gave up 2 bases and J gave up 7 bases, with 12 bases separating them. The length of the CDR3 is 15 residues. Germline-derived CDR1 and CDR2 are SGHTA and FQGNSA. The CDR3 region has the DNA TGTGCCAGCAGCTTACAGGGAGGCCCCAATTCACCCCTCCACTTT. This codes for CASSLQGGPNSPLHF.

This sequence joins TRBV7-2 and TRBJ2-1; 12 bases fit TRBD2. Germline lookup yields CDR1 SGHTA and CDR2 FQGNSA. The J segment lost 9 bases and the V segment lost 4 bases, leaving 7 bases of the junction unmatched. The CDR3 runs to 15 residues. The CDR3 DNA reads TGTGCCAGCAGCTCCACCCTAGCGGGGGGGGGTGAGCAGTTCTTC. It encodes CASSSTLAGGGEQFF.

This clone was observed a few times. This sequence joins TRBV6-5 and TRBJ1-2; weak D call: TRBD1 (6 bases). Deletions cut 10 bases from V and 1 base from J, with 10 bases between. This CDR3 spans 12 amino acids. Germline V gives CDR1 MNHEY, CDR2 SVGAGI. Written as DNA, the CDR3 is TGTGCCACTAGACAGGTTAACTATGGCTACACCTTC. Translated: CATRQVNYGYTF.

The chain links TRBV11-3 to TRBJ2-7; D perhaps matches TRBD1 (5 bases). The V end lost 5 bases, the J end lost 2 bases, and 16 bases lay between the germline ends. CDR3 size: 15 residues. Germline V gives CDR1 SGHNT, CDR2 YENEEA. The CDR3 loop reads CASSKSPQATYEQYF. CDR3 bases: TGTGCCAGCAGCAAGTCCCCACAGGCCACCTACGAGCAGTACTTC. The variable domain in full, completed from reference TRBV11-3 and TRBJ2-7, reads EAGVVQSPRYKIIEKKQPVAFWCNPISGHNTLYWYLQNLGQGPELLIRYENEEAVDDSQLPKDRFSAERLKGVDSTLKIQPAELGDSAVYLCASSKSPQATYEQYFGPGTRLTVT.

The rearrangement joins TRBV7-3 to TRBJ2-1; D is ambiguous. V dropped 3 bases and J dropped 7 bases, with 10 bases sitting between them. Per germline, CDR1 SGHTA and CDR2 FQGTGA. The CDR3 spans 13 residues. The CDR3 reads CASSFSRGNEQFF. The CDR3 DNA is TGTGCCAGCAGCTTCTCCAGAGGTAATGAGCAGTTCTTC.

This clone has only a few counts. The J gene is TRBJ1-2, the V gene TRBV6-6; D is unresolved. V gave up 7 bases and J gave up 6 bases, with 15 bases separating them. This CDR3 region has 13 residues. Germline CDR1 reads MNHNY; CDR2 reads SVGAGI (reference sequence). The CDR3 nucleotides read TGTGCCAGCACTCCGAGGGCAGAGAATGGCTACACCTTC. Translation: CASTPRAENGYTF.

The chain is built from TRBV7-9 and TRBJ2-2; TRBD2 agrees at 11 bases. Germline V gene sequence: CDR1 SEHNR, CDR2 FQNEAQ (reference sequence). The J segment lost 2 bases and the V segment lost 3 bases, leaving 5 bases of the junction unmatched. The CDR3 length is 17 residues. CDR3 bases: TGTGCCAGCAGCTTGGCGACTAGCGGGACAAACACCGGGGAGCTGTTTTTT. Amino acid sequence: CASSLATSGTNTGELFF.

V is TRBV14 and J is TRBJ1-2; 8 positions agree with TRBD1. J gave up 10 bases and V 4 bases, and 8 bases lay outside the gene matches. This CDR3 is built from 13 residues. Germline loops: CDR1 SGHDN, CDR2 FVKESK. The CDR3 DNA reads TGTGCCAGCAGCCCCAGGGGGCGCGGGGCCTACACCTTC. Protein: CASSPRGRGAYTF. Based on the CDR3 plus reference TRBV14 and TRBJ1-2, the full variable domain is EAGVTQFPSHSVIEKGQTVTLRCDPISGHDNLYWYRRVMGKEIKFLLHFVKESKQDESGMPNNRFLAERTGGTYSTLKVQPAELEDSGVYFCASSPRGRGAYTFGSGTRLTVV.

This chain connects TRBV25-1 to TRBJ1-4; the D is unclear. The germline gives CDR1 MGHDK, CDR2 SYGVNS. The CDR3 length is 15 residues. V dropped 5 bases and J dropped 4 bases, with 14 bases sitting between them. CDR3 DNA: TGTGCCAGCAGTAACACCCGGGAGATTAATGAAAAACTGTTTTTT. Protein product: CASSNTREINEKLFF.

This sequence joins TRBV11-3 and TRBJ2-1, with D maybe TRBD1 (6 bases). Deletions cut 6 bases from V and 2 bases from J, with 14 bases between. The CDR3 is 15 residues long. Germline V gene lookup returns CDR1 SGHNT and CDR2 YENEEA. CDR3 amino acids: CASSEMAGAYNEQFF. In nucleotides, the CDR3 is TGTGCCAGCAGTGAGATGGCAGGGGCCTACAATGAGCAGTTCTTC.

There are a few counts of this clone. V and J are TRBV30 and TRBJ1-6, with a possible D match to TRBD1 (5 bases). Deletions cut 3 bases from V and 5 bases from J, with 20 bases between. CDR1 GTSNPN and CDR2 SVGIG come from the germline V gene (reference sequence). The CDR3 contains 17 residues. CDR3: CAWSGGLGYGDNSPLHF. The CDR3 DNA reads TGTGCCTGGAGCGGGGGATTGGGATACGGCGATAATTCACCCCTCCACTTT.

The J gene is TRBJ1-2, the V gene TRBV5-1, with 7 bases fitting TRBD1. V gave up 2 bases and J gave up 4 bases; unmatched junction bases: 5. The CDR3 is 14 amino acids. Germline loops: CDR1 SGHRS, CDR2 YFSETQ. The chain's CDR3 is CASSLGQETYGYTF. The CDR3 coding sequence is TGCGCCAGCAGCTTAGGACAGGAAACCTATGGCTACACCTTC.

This clone has just one count. The chain carries TRBV6-5 and TRBJ1-3; 8 nucleotides line up with TRBD1. This CDR3 contains 15 residues. The junction had 2 bases not matched to a gene; V was cut back by 4 bases and J by 0 bases. The V gene's germline CDR1 is MNHEY and CDR2 SVGAGI. The CDR3 bases are TGTGCCAGCAGTTTAGACAGGGGCTCTGGAAACACCATATATTTT. This codes for CASSLDRGSGNTIYF.

The chain employs TRBV5-6 and TRBJ1-4; D not certain. Per germline, CDR1 SGHDT and CDR2 YYEEEE. The V end lost 1 base, the J end lost 3 bases, and 7 bases lay between the germline ends. This CDR3 has 14 residues. CDR3 sequence (DNA): TGTGCCAGCAGCTTGCGAGCCCCTAATGAAAAACTGTTTTTT. It yields the protein CASSLRAPNEKLFF.